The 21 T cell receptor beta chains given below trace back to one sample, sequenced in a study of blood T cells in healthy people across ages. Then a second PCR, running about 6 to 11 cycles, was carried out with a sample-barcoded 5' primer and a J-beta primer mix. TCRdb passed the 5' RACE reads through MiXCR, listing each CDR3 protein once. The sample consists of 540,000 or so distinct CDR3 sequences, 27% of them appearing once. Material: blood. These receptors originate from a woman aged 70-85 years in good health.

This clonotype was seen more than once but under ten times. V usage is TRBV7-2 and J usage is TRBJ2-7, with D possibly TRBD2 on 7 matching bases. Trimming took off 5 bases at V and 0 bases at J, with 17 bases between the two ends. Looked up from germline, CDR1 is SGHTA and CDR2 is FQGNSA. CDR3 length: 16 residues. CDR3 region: CASSPVGGPRSYEQYF. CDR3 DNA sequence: TGTGCCAGCAGCCCAGTGGGGGGGCCCCGCTCCTACGAGCAGTACTTC. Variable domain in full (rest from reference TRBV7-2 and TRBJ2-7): GAGVSQSPSNKVTEKGKDVELRCDPISGHTALYWYRQSLGQGLEFLIYFQGNSAPDKSGLPSDRFSAERTGGSVSTLTIQRTQQEDSAVYLCASSPVGGPRSYEQYFGPGTRLTVT.

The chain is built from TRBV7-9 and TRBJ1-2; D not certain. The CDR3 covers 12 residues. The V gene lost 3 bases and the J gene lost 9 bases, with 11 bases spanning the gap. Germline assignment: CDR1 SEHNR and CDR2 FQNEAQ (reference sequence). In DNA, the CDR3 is TGTGCCAGCAGCTTGGACCGCATGCGCTACACCTTC. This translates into CASSLDRMRYTF.

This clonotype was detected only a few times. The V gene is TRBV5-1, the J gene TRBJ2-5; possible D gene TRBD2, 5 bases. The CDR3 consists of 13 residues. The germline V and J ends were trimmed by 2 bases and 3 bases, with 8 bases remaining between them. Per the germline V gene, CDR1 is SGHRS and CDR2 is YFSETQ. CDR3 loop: CASSFFGEETQYF. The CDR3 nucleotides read TGCGCCAGCAGCTTCTTCGGGGAAGAGACCCAGTACTTC.

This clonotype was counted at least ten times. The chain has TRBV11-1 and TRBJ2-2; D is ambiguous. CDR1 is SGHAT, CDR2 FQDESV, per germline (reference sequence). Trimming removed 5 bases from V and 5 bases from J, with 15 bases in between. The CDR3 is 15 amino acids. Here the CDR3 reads CASSPDRARTGELFF. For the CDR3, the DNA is TGTGCCAGCAGCCCGGACCGGGCGCGGACCGGGGAGCTGTTTTTT.

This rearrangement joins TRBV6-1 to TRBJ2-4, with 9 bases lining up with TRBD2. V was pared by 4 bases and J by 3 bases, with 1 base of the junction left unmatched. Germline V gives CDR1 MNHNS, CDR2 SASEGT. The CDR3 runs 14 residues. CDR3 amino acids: CASSGGGGKNIQYF. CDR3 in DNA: TGTGCCAGCAGTGGCGGGGGGGGCAAAAACATTCAGTACTTC.

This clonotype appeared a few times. The CDR3: CASRDISSGNTIYF. The CDR3 DNA sequence: TGCGCCAGCCGGGACATCTCATCTGGAAACACCATATATTTT. The gene calls are TRBV5-1 and TRBJ1-3, with a possible D match to TRBD1 (6 bases). Trimming removed 7 bases at V and 1 base at J, with 12 bases between. The CDR3 loop spans 14 amino acids. Germline CDR1 SGHRS, CDR2 YFSETQ.

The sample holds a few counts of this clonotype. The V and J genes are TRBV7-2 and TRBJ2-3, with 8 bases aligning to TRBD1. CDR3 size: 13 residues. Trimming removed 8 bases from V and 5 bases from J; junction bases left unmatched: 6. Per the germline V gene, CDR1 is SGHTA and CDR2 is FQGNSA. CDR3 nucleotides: TGTGCCAGCTCCGGACAGGGAGGAGATACGCAGTATTTT. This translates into CASSGQGGDTQYF.

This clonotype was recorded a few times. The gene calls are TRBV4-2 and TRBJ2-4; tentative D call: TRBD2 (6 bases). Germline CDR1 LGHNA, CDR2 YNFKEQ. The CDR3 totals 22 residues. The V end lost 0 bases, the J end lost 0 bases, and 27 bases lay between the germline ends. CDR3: CASSQDLHGTGGTLLAKNIQYF. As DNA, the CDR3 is TGTGCCAGCAGCCAAGATTTACATGGCACTGGGGGGACTTTACTAGCCAAAAACATTCAGTACTTC.

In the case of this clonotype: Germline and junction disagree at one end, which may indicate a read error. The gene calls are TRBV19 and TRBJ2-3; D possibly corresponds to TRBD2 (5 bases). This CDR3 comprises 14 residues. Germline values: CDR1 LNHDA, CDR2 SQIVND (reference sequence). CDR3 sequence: CAGSMRVGDYTQYF. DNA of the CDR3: TGTGCCGGTAGTATGAGGGTTGGCGACTACACGCAGTATTTT.

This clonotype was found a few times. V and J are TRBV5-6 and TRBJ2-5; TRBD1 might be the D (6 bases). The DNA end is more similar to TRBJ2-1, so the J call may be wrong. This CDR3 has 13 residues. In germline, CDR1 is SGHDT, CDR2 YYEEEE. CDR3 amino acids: CASRLDRVNEQFF. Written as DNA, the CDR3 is TGTGCCAGCAGACTGGACAGAGTCAATGAGCAGTTCTTC.

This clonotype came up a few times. The CDR3 DNA sequence: TGTGCCAGCGTCCCAGGGACTAGCGGATACAATGAGCAGTTCTTC. It codes for CASVPGTSGYNEQFF. This chain connects TRBV2 to TRBJ2-1; 11 bases are shared with TRBD2. Germline loops: CDR1 SNHLY, CDR2 FYNNEI. The CDR3 runs 15 residues. V lost 8 bases and J lost 4; bases outside the gene matches: 7.

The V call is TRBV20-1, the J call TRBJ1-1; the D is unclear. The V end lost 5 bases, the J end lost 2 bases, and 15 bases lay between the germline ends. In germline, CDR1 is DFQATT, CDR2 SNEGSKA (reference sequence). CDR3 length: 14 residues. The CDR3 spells CSASRRRFNTEAFF. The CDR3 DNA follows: TGCAGTGCTTCCCGGAGGCGTTTCAACACTGAAGCTTTCTTT.

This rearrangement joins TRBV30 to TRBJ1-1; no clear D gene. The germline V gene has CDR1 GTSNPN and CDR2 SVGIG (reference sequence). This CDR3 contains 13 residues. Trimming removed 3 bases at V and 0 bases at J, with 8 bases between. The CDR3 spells CAWRRGVNTEAFF. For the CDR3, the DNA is TGTGCCTGGAGACGGGGAGTGAACACTGAAGCTTTCTTT.

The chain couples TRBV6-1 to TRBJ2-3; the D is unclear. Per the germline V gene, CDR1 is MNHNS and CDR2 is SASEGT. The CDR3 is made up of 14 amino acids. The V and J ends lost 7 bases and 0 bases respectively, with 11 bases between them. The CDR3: CASIPSLSTDTQYF. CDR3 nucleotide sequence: TGTGCCAGCATACCCTCCCTTAGCACAGATACGCAGTATTTT.

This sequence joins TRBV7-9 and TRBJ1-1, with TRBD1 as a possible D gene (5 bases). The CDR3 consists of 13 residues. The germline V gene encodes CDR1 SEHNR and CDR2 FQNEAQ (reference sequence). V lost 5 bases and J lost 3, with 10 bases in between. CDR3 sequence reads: CASSTRGDTEAFF. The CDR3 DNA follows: TGTGCCAGCAGCACCCGGGGGGACACTGAAGCTTTCTTT.

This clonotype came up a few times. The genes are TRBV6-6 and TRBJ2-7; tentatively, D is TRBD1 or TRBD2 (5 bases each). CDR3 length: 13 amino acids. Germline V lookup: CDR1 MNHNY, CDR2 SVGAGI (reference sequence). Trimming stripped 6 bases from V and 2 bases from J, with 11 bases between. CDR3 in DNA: TGTGCCAGCAGCCGGGACCAAACCTACGAGCAGTACTTC. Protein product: CASSRDQTYEQYF.

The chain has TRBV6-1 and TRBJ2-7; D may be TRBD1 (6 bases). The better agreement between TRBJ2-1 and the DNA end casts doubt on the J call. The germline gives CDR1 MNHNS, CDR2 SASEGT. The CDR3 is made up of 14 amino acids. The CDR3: CASSEGWRDREQFF. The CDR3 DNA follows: TGTGCCAGCAGTGAAGGGTGGCGAGACAGGGAGCAGTTCTTC.

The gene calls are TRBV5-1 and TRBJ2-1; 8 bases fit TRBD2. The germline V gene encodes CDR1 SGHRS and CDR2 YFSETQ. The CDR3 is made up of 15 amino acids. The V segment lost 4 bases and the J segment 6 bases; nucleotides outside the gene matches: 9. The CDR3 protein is CASSLSGGGFNEQFF. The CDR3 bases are TGCGCCAGCAGCCTGTCAGGCGGGGGGTTCAATGAGCAGTTCTTC. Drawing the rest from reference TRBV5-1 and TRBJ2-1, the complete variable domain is KAGVTQTPRYLIKTRGQQVTLSCSPISGHRSVSWYQQTPGQGLQFLFEYFSETQRNKGNFPGRFSGRQFSNSRSEMNVSTLELGDSALYLCASSLSGGGFNEQFFGPGTRLTVL.

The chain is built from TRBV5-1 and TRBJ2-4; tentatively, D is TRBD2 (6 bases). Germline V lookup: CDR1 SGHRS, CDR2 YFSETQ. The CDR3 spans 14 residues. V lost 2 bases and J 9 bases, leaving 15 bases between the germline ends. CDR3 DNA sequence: TGCGCCAGCAGCTTAACATCTAGCGCTGGCATTCAGTACTTC. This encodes CASSLTSSAGIQYF. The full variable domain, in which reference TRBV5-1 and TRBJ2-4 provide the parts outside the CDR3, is KAGVTQTPRYLIKTRGQQVTLSCSPISGHRSVSWYQQTPGQGLQFLFEYFSETQRNKGNFPGRFSGRQFSNSRSEMNVSTLELGDSALYLCASSLTSSAGIQYFGAGTRLSVL.

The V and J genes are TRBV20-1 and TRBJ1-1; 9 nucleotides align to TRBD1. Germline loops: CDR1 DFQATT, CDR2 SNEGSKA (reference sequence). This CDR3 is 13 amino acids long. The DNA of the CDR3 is TGCAGGGCTGGGACAGGGATGGACACTGAAGCTTTCTTT. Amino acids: CRAGTGMDTEAFF.

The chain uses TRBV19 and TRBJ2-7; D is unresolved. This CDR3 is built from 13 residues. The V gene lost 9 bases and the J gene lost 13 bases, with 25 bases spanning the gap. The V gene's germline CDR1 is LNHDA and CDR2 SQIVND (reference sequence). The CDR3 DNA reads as TGTGCCAGCCAACAGAGTCGAACGGGCTTGGTCTACTTC. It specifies CASQQSRTGLVYF. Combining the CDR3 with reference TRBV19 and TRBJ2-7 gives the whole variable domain DGGITQSPKYLFRKEGQNVTLSCEQNLNHDAMYWYRQDPGQGLRLIYYSQIVNDFQKGDIAEGYSVSREKKESFPLTVTSAQKNPTAFYLCASQQSRTGLVYFGPGTRLTVT.